This TCR beta chain was sequenced for a study of cytomegalovirus exposure and HLA in healthy donors (dated by TCRdb to about 2017). Turning to the overall study: An earlier analysis of 587 of the donors reported 276 Gb of sequence data and about 120 million unique TCR beta sequences obtained from about 179 million T cells. In an earlier analysis of roughly 540 of the donors, high-throughput TCR beta sequencing was used to judge whether each TCR beta V gene segment behaved as functional or pseudogenic. Donor age, sex, ethnicity and CMV serostatus were compiled alongside the repertoire data. The study used immunosequencing to profile the T cell repertoires of around 600 subjects and linked those repertoires to cytomegalovirus serostatus. Class I and class II HLA loci were covered by the typing at four-digit resolution. Among several hundred genotyped donors of the cohort, an average of approximately 240,000 unique TCR beta nucleotide sequences was sequenced per donor, of which about 18% were non-productive. A handful of DR-DQ haplotypes were handled as single units for association and clustering because linkage in the cohort was strong. The number of donors typed differed by locus, with about 629-630 for A, B, C, DRB1 and DQB1, around 560 for DQA1, approximately 570 for DPA1, and some 470 for DPB1. To predict cytomegalovirus infection status, the study combined high-throughput TCR immunosequencing, statistical association of individual TCRs with disease status, and machine learning. Of the roughly 410 genotyped donors, 81% were placed in the genetic ancestry cluster associated with self-reported Caucasian donors. To study patterns of TCR occurrence, a later analysis re-analyzed previously published TCR beta repertoires from more than 550 donors and added high-resolution HLA genotyping. The study aimed to test whether cataloging public T cell receptors could reveal signatures of past pathogen exposure. Rather than using new phenotypic data, the later analysis identified candidate immune exposures from TCR beta sequences and from how often those sequences occurred across donors. Genome-wide SNP genotypes for about 65% of the roughly 670 donors were used in a later genetic analysis, which treated that subset as a discovery cohort. In addition to the first cohort of 666 subjects, a separate validation cohort of some 120 different subjects was used. Approximately 310 gigabases of sequencing data and roughly 90 million unique TCR sequences were included in an early release covering several hundred HLA-typed donors. Every repertoire in the discovery cohort had been generated on one and the same sequencing platform. Broad study findings and their caveats: In a later analysis, most CMV-associated TCR beta chains were found to appear HLA-restricted, with HLA associations seemingly driven largely by CMV exposure. In a later analysis, HLA-associated TCR beta chains were found to be more clonally expanded and to have lower generation probabilities than equally common non-associated chains. Cytomegalovirus status was reported to be diagnosed by the classifier with high specificity and sensitivity in both the original and validation cohorts. Strong co-occurrence of HLA alleles, especially DR and DQ, made assigning TCR associations to individual alleles difficult. The cohort was sequenced for TCR beta chains only, and without alpha or paired-chain data the features that could be detected were limited. According to the authors, the approach could potentially be generalized to other disease states and immunological phenotypes. A later genetic analysis reported fewer N-insertions in productive TCRs among donors in an Asian-associated ancestry cluster than the roughly 690-donor mean. In a later analysis, TCR association rates were found to vary across HLA loci, with the most associated TCRs seen for DRB1 alleles and the fewest for HLA-C alleles. A few of the identified cytomegalovirus-associated TCR beta chains were confirmed in vitro to be specific for cytomegalovirus antigens. Because HLA typing was missing for some donors at each locus, association tests included only the typed subset. A cluster of highly shared sequence variants was judged likely to represent a technical artifact of the sequencing pipeline. Correlated functional status among segregating V segments might be attributable to linkage disequilibrium, but an unknown experimental factor could not be ruled out. Most TCR sequences were observed very rarely across donors, whereas some public TCRs were present in many individuals. The only immune exposure information available for the cohort was CMV serostatus. In an earlier analysis of 450 to 750 of the donors, most TCR beta V segments appeared in productive rearrangements about 90% or about 30% of the time, broadly matching IMGT annotations. In a later analysis, 16,951 TCR beta sequences were associated with specific HLA alleles at a false discovery rate of 0.05. Because the 87-base-pair reads could not distinguish some IMGT-functional V segments, including TRBV6-2 and TRBV6-3, those segments were excluded. In the study, 150 to 200 TCR beta chains were listed as associated with cytomegalovirus. A later genetic analysis associated a missense DCLRE1C variant with V-gene and J-gene trimming of TCR beta chains, and an independent cohort replicated the association. Roughly uniform sequencing depth across donors was assumed in presence/absence analyses, although this assumption may not hold. A further reported finding was that TCR beta sequences accurately predicted the HLA-A and HLA-B alleles for most subjects in the first cohort. Approximately 16 rarely observed V segments, including chromosome 9 orphons, were excluded from the earlier analysis of about 500 of the donors because counts were too low. In a later analysis, several top co-occurrence clusters were reported to appear linked to parvovirus B19, influenza, CMV and Epstein-Barr virus.

The protocol used for the library was the immunoSEQ multiplex PCR assay. The multiplex PCR relied on a mix of 60 forward primers for TCR Vbeta segments and 13 reverse primers for TCR Jbeta segments. A multiplex PCR assay on genomic DNA amplified the CDR3 region of rearranged TCR beta genes. On the Illumina HiSeq System, the amplified TCR beta libraries were sequenced as 87-base-pair reads. Turning to the authors' computational methods: A later analysis counted some 80 million unique TCR beta chains across the 666 repertoires, and some 11 million of these chains were shared by at least two donors. Raw reads were error-corrected and collapsed into unique sequences with a nearest-neighbor algorithm that merged closely related sequences to remove PCR and sequencing errors. V, D and J gene segments were assigned by aligning CDR3 sequences to IMGT reference sequences. For a sequence to be retained, a match of at least six nucleotides to both a V gene segment and a J gene segment was required. A rearrangement counted as productive if the CDR3 had no stop codons and remained in frame with V and J, and every other rearrangement counted as non-productive. CDR3 was defined by IMGT convention, running from the second conserved V-encoded cysteine to the conserved J-encoded phenylalanine. The earlier analysis of 587 of the donors excluded sequences that lacked an unambiguous match to a single V gene segment. An earlier analysis of 587 of the donors called V segments functional above 56.7% productive rearrangements and segregating when the between-donor standard deviation exceeded 5%. A statistical classification framework was built for diagnosing cytomegalovirus status from the catalog of TCR beta chain sequences. V and J gene assignment, in a later analysis, came from comparing TCR nucleotide sequences with IMGT/GENE-DB human TR gene sequences. A later analysis assigned CDR3 sequences and most-parsimonious VDJ recombination scenarios with the TCRdist pipeline. In a later analysis, every TCR beta chain was defined by the combination of its CDR3 amino acid sequence and its V-gene family, and reads without a unique V-gene family were dropped. As a way to deal with suspected cross-contamination and a sequencing artifact, a later analysis dropped over 550 nucleotide sequences that were highly shared and had low generation probability. For each public chain, a later analysis derived a clonal expansion index from normalized ranks of inferred template counts within each repertoire. A later analysis computed generation probabilities with a VDJ recombination model fitted to out-of-frame rearrangements, and checked the results against IGoR. In a later analysis, hypergeometric tests were used to score TCR-TCR, TCR-HLA and TCR-CMV co-occurrence, with a repertoire-size bias correction applied to TCR pairs. In a later analysis, false discovery rates were estimated by permuting HLA or CMV assignments 20 times. In a later analysis, co-occurring TCRs were grouped using DBSCAN, with TCRdist sequence similarity added in when clustering inside HLA-allele-positive subsets. For co-occurrence clustering, repertoires with fewer than 30,000 or more than 120,000 public chains were excluded, along with roughly 5 repertoires with anomalous nucleotide sharing. TCRdb took over this immuneACCESS table, retaining in-frame rearrangements with V and J assigned. Such tables are incomplete; in checked studies, under half of the missing clones stem from an unresolved V gene, and the remainder is unexplained. For V, J and clone size, that table is used; D and trimming come from the DNA. The sample has roughly 120,000 clones on record, around 8.5% of them singletons. The top ten hold 5.5% of the sample.

This clone was observed a few times. Its antigen is unknown. The sample holds no much larger clone one base away, and base qualities are not on file. In total, 500 to 700 healthy bone marrow donors made up the cohort. Cohort members were all nominally healthy when sampled, although unrecorded immune exposures were likely present. The donor was CMV seronegative and was included in the group of 352 seronegative cohort members. Every donor gave a peripheral blood sample, and the peripheral blood mononuclear cells from that sample were used for TCR beta sequencing. The Qiagen DNeasy Blood Extraction Kit was used to extract genomic DNA from the blood cell samples. From the germline V gene (reference sequence), CDR1 is LNHDA and CDR2 is SQIVND. Trimming accounts for 7 bases at V and 8 bases at J, while the number of junction bases matched to no gene is 9. From its cysteine to its phenylalanine, the CDR3 spans 13 amino acids. Only CDR3 DNA remains: 39 bases, in frame from the first base.

The sequence derives from a man aged 40-49 years in good health and CMV-seronegative. The chain is assembled from TRBV19 and TRBJ2-7, and TRBD1 aligns with 9 junction nucleotides. The sequenced material came from PBMCs. The nucleotides are TGTGCCAGTATTCCGGGACAGGGAAGAAAGCAGTACTTC. Protein translation: CASIPGQGRKQYF.